One sample yielded the 14 T cell receptor beta chains listed below, sequenced in a study of shared clonotypes between healthy human individuals. Using immunoSEQ multiplex PCR, the repertoire was profiled, and TCRdb retains in-frame clones only, with some absent. The profile shows fewer than 550,000 clones, roughly 79% of them singletons. Sequencing used PBMCs. The receptors stem from a woman in her forties in good health. Some clones in this sample may be carry-over from other donors' samples.

The V gene is TRBV7-9, the J gene TRBJ2-1, with 10 bases lining up with TRBD2. Germline V gene sequence: CDR1 SEHNR, CDR2 FQNEAQ (reference sequence). The junction had 2 bases not matched to a gene; V was cut back by 3 bases and J by 9 bases. The CDR3 is 13 residues long. The CDR3 loop reads CASSFSGGSEQFF. CDR3 coding DNA: TGTGCCAGCAGCTTTAGCGGGGGGAGTGAGCAGTTCTTC.

The CDR3 coding sequence is TGTGCCAGCAGCCTGCGTGGGGGTCTCTACGAGCAGTACTTC. It translates to CASSLRGGLYEQYF. The chain has TRBV6-6 and TRBJ2-7, with D perhaps TRBD1 or TRBD2 (5 bases each). This CDR3 region has 14 residues. V was shortened by 6 bases and J by 3 bases, with 15 bases between the two germline ends. Germline loops: CDR1 MNHNY, CDR2 SVGAGI (reference sequence).

This clone has just one count. The chain recombines TRBV2 with TRBJ2-1, with a possible D match to TRBD2 (5 bases). Trimming cost V 1 base and J 9 bases, with 13 bases left between them. The CDR3 has 14 residues. Looked up from germline, CDR1 is SNHLY and CDR2 is FYNNEI. CDR3 amino acids: CASSEDLTGSEQFF. In DNA, the CDR3 is TGTGCCAGCAGTGAAGACCTGACGGGGAGTGAGCAGTTCTTC.

The genes are TRBV5-1 and TRBJ2-2, with 7 bases fitting TRBD2. Looked up from germline, CDR1 is SGHRS and CDR2 is YFSETQ. The junction had 7 bases not matched to a gene; V was cut back by 5 bases and J by 6 bases. This CDR3 has 14 residues. Here the CDR3 DNA reads TGCGCCAGCAGTGAGGTTAGCGGGCCCGGGGAGCTGTTTTTT. Protein product: CASSEVSGPGELFF.

This chain connects TRBV30 to TRBJ1-5; TRBD1 agrees at 8 bases. CDR3 length: 16 amino acids. Germline loops: CDR1 GTSNPN, CDR2 SVGIG (reference sequence). V trimming: 1 base; J trimming: 0 bases; junction bases outside the gene matches: 5. CDR3 residues: CAWSGDRGYSNQPQHF. DNA of the CDR3: TGTGCCTGGAGTGGAGACAGGGGATATAGCAATCAGCCCCAGCATTTT.

V and J are TRBV7-9 and TRBJ2-7; the D gene is possibly TRBD1 (6 bases). The CDR3 totals 14 residues. V was shortened by 3 bases and J by 3 bases, with 12 bases between the two germline ends. CDR1 is SEHNR, CDR2 FQNEAQ, per germline (reference sequence). The CDR3 DNA follows: TGTGCCAGCAGCTTTGCGACAGGCCACTACGAGCAGTACTTC. This codes for CASSFATGHYEQYF. The full variable domain, completed using reference TRBV7-9 and TRBJ2-7, is DTGVSQNPRHKITKRGQNVTFRCDPISEHNRLYWYRQTLGQGPEFLTYFQNEAQLEKSRLLSDRFSAERPKGSFSTLEIQRTEQGDSAMYLCASSFATGHYEQYFGPGTRLTVT.

This clone appeared once. This chain connects TRBV27 to TRBJ2-1, with 10 bases identical to TRBD2. Germline V gives CDR1 MNHEY, CDR2 SMNVEV (reference sequence). V was clipped by 5 bases and J by 5 bases; unmatched bases: 9. This CDR3 is 16 amino acids long. The CDR3 DNA is TGTGCCAGCAGTCCCATTAGCGGGAGGACCGACAATGAGCAGTTCTTC. This encodes CASSPISGRTDNEQFF.

The chain carries TRBV25-1 and TRBJ2-7, with TRBD2 as a possible D gene (5 bases). The CDR3 consists of 15 residues. Germline CDR1 and CDR2: MGHDK and SYGVNS. Trimming removed 6 bases at V and 4 bases at J, with 19 bases between. DNA for the CDR3: TGTGCCAGCAGACCCCCCCCGGGGAACCGGTACGAGCAGTACTTC. It codes for CASRPPPGNRYEQYF.

CDR3 loop: CASSIVGAGTGNTIYF. CDR3 DNA sequence: TGTGCCAGTAGTATTGTCGGGGCTGGAACTGGAAACACCATATATTTT. The chain recombines TRBV19 with TRBJ1-3; TRBD1 might be the D (5 bases). Germline V CDR1 and CDR2: LNHDA, SQIVND (reference sequence). The V gene lost 3 bases and the J gene lost 2 bases, with 14 bases spanning the gap. This CDR3 comprises 16 residues. The full variable domain, with the rest looked up from reference TRBV19 and TRBJ1-3, is DGGITQSPKYLFRKEGQNVTLSCEQNLNHDAMYWYRQDPGQGLRLIYYSQIVNDFQKGDIAEGYSVSREKKESFPLTVTSAQKNPTAFYLCASSIVGAGTGNTIYFGEGSWLTVV.

The CDR3 loop reads CASSQETGGAQEKLFF. The CDR3 region has the DNA TGTGCCAGCAGCCAAGAAACAGGGGGCGCTCAGGAAAAACTGTTTTTT. V and J are TRBV4-2 and TRBJ1-4, with 9 bases matching TRBD1. The junction had 7 bases not matched to a gene; V was cut back by 0 bases and J by 8 bases. The CDR3 length is 16 residues. In germline, CDR1 is LGHNA, CDR2 YNFKEQ.

Worth noting for this clone: A much larger clone differs from this one at a single base, so this may be a read error. This rearrangement joins TRBV5-4 to TRBJ1-4; D is unclear. The CDR3 runs to 13 residues. CDR1 SGHNT and CDR2 YYREEE come from the germline V gene (reference sequence). V lost 4 bases and J lost 0, with 4 bases in between. CDR3 DNA: TGTGCCAGCAGCCCCTCAACTAATGAAAAACTGTTTTTT. Protein sequence: CASSPSTNEKLFF.

The chain recombines TRBV9 with TRBJ2-1; D unclear. The CDR3 contains 16 residues. Germline V gene data show CDR1 as SGDLS and CDR2 as YYNGEE. The V gene lost 0 bases and the J gene lost 5 bases, with 15 bases spanning the gap. The CDR3 protein is CASSVGSTARNNEQFF. CDR3 in DNA: TGTGCCAGCAGCGTAGGGTCCACCGCCCGGAACAATGAGCAGTTCTTC.

The chain is built from TRBV6-4 and TRBJ2-6; D gene unclear. Germline V gene data show CDR1 as MRHNA and CDR2 as SNTAGT. The V gene lost 3 bases and the J gene lost 1 base, with 4 bases spanning the gap. The CDR3 contains 14 residues. The CDR3 DNA follows: TGTGCCAGCAGTGAGATTTCTGGGGCCAACGTCCTGACTTTC. This gives the protein CASSEISGANVLTF.

The rearrangement uses TRBV4-1 and TRBJ2-7, with D possibly matching TRBD1 (6 bases). V was pared by 4 bases and J by 3 bases, with 16 bases between. Looked up from germline, CDR1 is MGHRA and CDR2 is YSYEKL. The CDR3 sequence is 15 residues long. The CDR3 DNA follows: TGCGCCAGCAGCCGGAATTGGGACAACGACTACGAGCAGTACTTC. Amino acid sequence: CASSRNWDNDYEQYF.